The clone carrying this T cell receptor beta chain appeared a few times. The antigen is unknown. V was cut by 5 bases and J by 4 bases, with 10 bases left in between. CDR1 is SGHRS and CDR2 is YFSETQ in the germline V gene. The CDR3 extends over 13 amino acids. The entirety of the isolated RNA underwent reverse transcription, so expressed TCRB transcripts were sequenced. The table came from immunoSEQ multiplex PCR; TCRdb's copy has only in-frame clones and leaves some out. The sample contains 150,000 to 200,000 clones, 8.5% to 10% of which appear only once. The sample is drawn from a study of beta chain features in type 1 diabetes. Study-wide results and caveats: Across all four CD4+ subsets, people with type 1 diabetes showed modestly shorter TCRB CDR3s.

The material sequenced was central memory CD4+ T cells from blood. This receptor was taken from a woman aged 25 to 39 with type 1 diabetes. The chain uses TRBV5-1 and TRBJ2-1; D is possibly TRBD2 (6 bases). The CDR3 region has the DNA TGCGCCAGCAGACTAGCTGAATACAATGAGCAGTTCTTC. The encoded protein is CASRLAEYNEQFF.